This paragraph reports one T cell receptor beta chain. Original handling: Counts of nucleated cells, estimated from reference gene primer amplification, were obtained. Sequencing used immunoSEQ multiplex PCR; TCRdb keeps in-frame clones, though not all of them. That table furnishes V, J and clone size, whereas the DNA furnished D and trimming. The data hold more than 150,000 clones, with 80% observed a single time. Germline V gene lookup returns CDR1 MNHNS and CDR2 SASEGT. The CDR3 contains 16 residues. V lost 2 bases, J lost 2 bases, and 9 bases stayed unmatched. Cohorts were assigned according to the clinical history that participants reported. Before they entered the study, exposed participants had met a COVID-19 case within 2 weeks. This sample is part of a study of blood T cell repertoires in COVID-19. As for the study in general: The study drew acute and convalescent COVID-19 samples from the United States, Italy and Spain.

Sample: PBMCs or T cells enriched from blood (not recorded which). This sequence joins TRBV6-1 and TRBJ2-7; the match to TRBD1 covers 7 bases. The receptor was derived from a man between 60 and 70 years old who had been exposed to COVID-19. The CDR3 spells CASSEREDRRPYEQYF. CDR3 coding DNA: TGTGCCAGCAGTGAAAGAGAGGACAGGCGACCCTACGAGCAGTACTTC.